This T cell receptor beta chain was sequenced in a study of T cells in Graves' hyperthyroidism and ophthalmopathy (dated by TCRdb to 2018 to 2020). Regarding the complete study: Peripheral blood was sampled at the time of initial diagnosis, prior to any treatment. The 100 discovery patients were randomly split 7:3 into training and test sets. TCR V-J signatures able to tell the groups apart were searched for in a discovery cohort of more than 90 patients, of whom roughly 42 had Graves' ophthalmopathy and 55 to 60 had stable Graves' hyperthyroidism. After blood sampling, hyperthyroidism patients were treated with methimazole at a starting dose of 30 mg daily, and ophthalmopathy patients were treated with high-dose intravenous methylprednisolone. According to the paper, TCR Vbeta CDR3 sequencing was carried out on approximately 140 peripheral blood samples, which came from approximately 41 ophthalmopathy, around 75 hyperthyroidism and approximately 17 progressor patients. Prospective prediction of ophthalmopathy was tested in an independent validation cohort of some 19 hyperthyroidism patients and some 17 patients who later progressed to ophthalmopathy. The study also compared thyroid tissue and blood T-cell repertoires from about 6 Graves' hyperthyroidism patients. The research as a whole found: During validation, the model predicted progression to ophthalmopathy a median of roughly six months ahead of onset, with around 70% sensitivity and around 72% specificity. No statistical method was used to fix the sample size in advance, and group allocation was not hidden from the investigators. In cross-validation, a model built on a 13 V-J signature told ophthalmopathy apart from stable hyperthyroidism with approximately 90% sensitivity and about 81% specificity, and in testing the same model reached 80%/75%. Blood samples also contained most of the expanded thyroid clonotypes (frequency above 0.001), which suggests that blood repertoires may reflect thyroid immune responses.

Amplification of TCR beta CDR3 regions was carried out from RNA transcripts. The TCR CDR3 was subjected to a first round of RT-PCR using the HTBI primer set and the Qiagen OneStep RT-PCR kit. A second multiplex PCR round built the libraries, followed by size selection and purification. Sequencing of the libraries was done on an Illumina HiSeq2000 using paired-end 100 bp reads. Regarding the original processing steps: Raw data were processed with SOAPnuke, discarding reads with adapters, uncalled bases, mean Phred below 15, or no exact constant-primer or identifier match. COPE v1.2.5 was used to merge high-quality paired reads, and clonotypes were defined as unique nucleotide sequences. Clonotypes were aligned to IMGT TRBV, TRBD and TRBJ reference segments using MiTCR v1.1. The analysis was restricted to V-J combinations with a frequency above 0.0001, which together covered roughly 99% of the repertoires. A TCS score was defined as the ratio of F50 (clonal expansion) to E x V (chaos), with BLOSUM62-based TCRdist applied between CDR3 peptides within each V-J. Welch's t-statistics and random forest reduced 450 to 600 V-J features to about 13, which were used in a naive Bayes classifier (R e1071). The public sequencing data were trimmed at Q25 with fastp and processed into clonotypes with MiXCR by TCRdb, which kept only in-frame beta chains. Each entry merges the rows of one CDR3 protein and shows their most common DNA and genes. TCRdb, rather than the study authors, made the V and J calls. The sample table holds 690,000 or so distinct CDR3 sequences, of which approximately 18% were seen once. Clones ranked in the top ten supply over 15% of the sample.

Reading from cysteine to phenylalanine, the CDR3 counts 13 amino acids. Just the 39-base CDR3 DNA is kept, in frame starting at base 1. V gives up 10 bases and J gives up 10 bases, and the segment between their germline ends measures 19 bases. The germline V gene yields MNHNS for CDR1 and SASEGT for CDR2. Points on this clonotype: The specificity of this receptor is unknown. It has no much larger one-base neighbor in the sample; base qualities were not kept.

The hyperthyroidism patients were between 18 and 65 years old and newly diagnosed, with a disease duration of less than 2 months. Patients with uncontrolled infections, other autoimmune diseases, pregnancy or lactation were excluded. Clinical symptoms, serum thyroxine and TRAb, thyroid ultrasound, and orbital computed tomography formed the basis for the diagnoses. Blood from progressor patients was drawn when they were first diagnosed with hyperthyroidism, before any ophthalmopathy symptoms appeared. Ficoll-Paque density gradient centrifugation was used to isolate PBMCs from approximately 11 ml of fresh peripheral blood. Progressor patients were first diagnosed with Graves' hyperthyroidism and then developed ophthalmopathy during follow-up. Total RNA was extracted with Trizol reagent, and quality was checked on an Agilent 2100 Bioanalyzer.

Sequencing was carried out using blood. The chain joins TRBV6-1 to TRBJ1-4, with the D gene call left open. The receptor comes from a woman aged 45-59 years with Graves' hyperthyroidism that later progressed to Graves' ophthalmopathy. Here is the DNA: TGTGCCACCACCGGGCCATATAACGGAAAACTGTTTTTT. This encodes CATTGPYNGKLFF.